The entry below describes one T cell receptor (beta chain). This sample is part of a study of cytomegalovirus exposure and HLA in healthy donors. Vbeta (60) and Jbeta (13) primers were used in the PCR. The protocol was immunoSEQ multiplex PCR, while the TCRdb copy is restricted to in-frame clones and leaves out a portion. This table holds approximately 160,000 clones, more than 65% found once. CDR3 length equals 15 residues. The germline gives CDR1 MNHEY, CDR2 SMNVEV (reference sequence). Trimming cost V 3 bases and J 3 bases; bases outside gene matches: 7. This TCR came from a woman aged 25 to 39 in good health and CMV-seronegative. J is TRBJ1-1 and V is TRBV27, with 7 positions matching TRBD1. The specimen was PBMCs. The DNA for the CDR3 is TGTGCCAGCAGTTTCCACTCTACAGGGGACACTGAAGCTTTCTTT. Amino acids: CASSFHSTGDTEAFF.